This T cell receptor (beta chain) appears in the sequencing data of a study of blood T cell repertoires in COVID-19. Study-level information: Acute and convalescent COVID-19 specimens originated in the United States, Italy and Spain. In each case, the material was cDNA or gDNA derived from T cells, B-cell-depleted T cells, or PBMCs.

Comment on this clone: Compared with germline, one end of the junction differs, possibly owing to a read error.

In the source study's methods: Amplifying reference gene primers gave estimates of nucleated cell counts. Repertoires were generated with immunoSEQ multiplex PCR, while TCRdb's copy carries only in-frame clones and drops some. V, J and clone size reflect that table, while D and trimming were determined from the DNA. The sample consists of some 90,000 clones, under 90% of them appearing once. The germline V gene has CDR1 MGHRA and CDR2 YSYEKL. The CDR3 runs to 16 residues. The sample was peripheral blood. The TCR originated in a human donor in a cohort sampled during active COVID-19. The chain is built from TRBV4-1 and TRBJ1-4; no reliable D call. Here the CDR3 reads CASSQIGVGENEKLFF. As DNA, the CDR3 is TGCGCCAGCAGCCAGATAGGAGTGGGTGAAAATGAGAAACTGTTTTTT.